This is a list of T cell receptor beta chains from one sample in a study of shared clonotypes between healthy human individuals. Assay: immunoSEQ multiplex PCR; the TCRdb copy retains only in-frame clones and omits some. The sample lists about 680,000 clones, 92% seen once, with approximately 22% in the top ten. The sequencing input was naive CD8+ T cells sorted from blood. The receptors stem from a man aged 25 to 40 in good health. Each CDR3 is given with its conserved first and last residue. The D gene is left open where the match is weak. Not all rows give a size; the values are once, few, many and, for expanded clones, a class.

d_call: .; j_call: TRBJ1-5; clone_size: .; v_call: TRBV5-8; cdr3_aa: CASMLAKTGVGYSNQPQHF; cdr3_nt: TGTGCCAGCATGCTGGCGAAGACGGGTGTGGGCTATAGCAATCAGCCCCAGCATTTT
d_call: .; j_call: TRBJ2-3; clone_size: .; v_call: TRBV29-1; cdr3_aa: CSVEEGQGFTDTQYF; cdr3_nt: TGCAGCGTTGAAGAAGGGCAGGGCTTTACAGATACGCAGTATTTT
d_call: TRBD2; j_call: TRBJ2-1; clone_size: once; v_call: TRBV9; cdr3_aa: CASSVGRGSKYNEQFF; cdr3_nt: TGTGCCAGCAGCGTAGGGCGCGGGAGTAAGTACAATGAGCAGTTCTTC
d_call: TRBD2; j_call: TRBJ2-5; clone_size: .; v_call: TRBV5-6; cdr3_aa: CASSLAGGLKTQYF; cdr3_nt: TGTGCCAGCAGCTTGGCGGGGGGGCTGAAGACCCAGTACTTC
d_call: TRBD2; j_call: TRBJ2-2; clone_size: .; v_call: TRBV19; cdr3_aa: CASSIGLREDNTGELFF; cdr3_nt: TGTGCCAGTAGTATAGGTTTACGGGAGGATAACACCGGGGAGCTGTTTTTT
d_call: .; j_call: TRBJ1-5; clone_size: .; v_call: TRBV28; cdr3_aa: CASSLPGSVGQPQHF; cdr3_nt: TGTGCCAGCAGTTTACCGGGTTCGGTGGGGCAGCCCCAGCATTTT
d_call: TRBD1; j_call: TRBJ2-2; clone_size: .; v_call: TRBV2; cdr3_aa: CASNQLDRLGSHTGELFF; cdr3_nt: TGTGCCAGCAACCAATTGGACAGGCTTGGATCCCACACCGGGGAGCTGTTTTTT
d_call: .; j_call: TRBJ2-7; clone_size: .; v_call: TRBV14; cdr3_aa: CASSQYSTGITYEQYF; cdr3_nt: TGTGCCAGCAGCCAATATTCGACAGGTATAACCTACGAGCAGTACTTC
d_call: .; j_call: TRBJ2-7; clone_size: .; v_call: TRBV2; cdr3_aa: CASTGQSYEQYF; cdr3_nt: TGTGCCAGCACCGGACAGTCCTACGAGCAGTACTTC
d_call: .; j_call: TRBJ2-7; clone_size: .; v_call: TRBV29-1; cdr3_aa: CSVLAVGGSYEQYF; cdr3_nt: TGCAGCGTTCTTGCAGTGGGAGGAAGCTACGAGCAGTACTTC